The 17 T cell receptor beta chains in this list originate from one sample, sequenced in a study of T cell changes during pregnancy in multiple sclerosis. Data came from immunoSEQ multiplex PCR; TCRdb stores just in-frame clones and leaves some out. This table has roughly 46,000 clones, 85% to 95% appearing once. The input for sequencing was CD8+ T cells from peripheral blood mononuclear cells, taken in the first trimester of pregnancy. These TCRs come from a female donor with multiple sclerosis, enrolled in a pregnancy study.

The CDR3 bases are TGTGCCAGCAGTGAATCCCGCACAGGGGGCGGTGAAGCTTTCTTT. This encodes CASSESRTGGGEAFF. The chain is built from TRBV25-1 and TRBJ1-1; TRBD1 agrees at 9 bases. After removal of 1 base from V and 7 bases from J, the junction contained 7 bases not matched to a gene. The CDR3 runs 15 residues. Germline-derived CDR1 and CDR2 are MGHDK and SYGVNS. Together with reference TRBV25-1 and TRBJ1-1, the CDR3 gives the full variable domain: EADIYQTPRYLVIGTGKKITLECSQTMGHDKMYWYQQDPGMELHLIHYSYGVNSTEKGDLSSESTVSRIRTEHFPLTLESARPSHTSQYLCASSESRTGGGEAFFGQGTRLTVV.

The chain is built from TRBV5-1 and TRBJ2-2, with no clear D. Trimming took 5 bases from V and 3 from J, leaving 11 bases between them. The CDR3 is 14 amino acids. Germline assignment: CDR1 SGHRS and CDR2 YFSETQ. The CDR3 reads CASSSRIDTGELFF. As DNA, the CDR3 is TGCGCCAGCAGTTCCAGGATAGACACCGGGGAGCTGTTTTTT.

This rearrangement joins TRBV2 to TRBJ2-1; TRBD1 matches at 9 bases. The CDR3 spans 18 residues. V was clipped by 4 bases and J by 3 bases; unmatched bases: 13. Germline CDR1 is SNHLY and CDR2 is FYNNEI. CDR3 in amino acids: CASSGDREFTTGYNEQFF. CDR3 DNA sequence: TGTGCCAGCAGTGGGGACAGGGAATTCACTACCGGCTACAATGAGCAGTTCTTC.

This clone was seen a few times. The rearrangement uses TRBV15 and TRBJ1-5; D call uncertain. The CDR3 consists of 16 residues. Germline lookup yields CDR1 LNHNV and CDR2 YYDKDF (reference sequence). The V end lost 4 bases, the J end lost 2 bases, and 15 bases lay between the germline ends. The CDR3 here is CATSKSRGGGNQPQHF. The CDR3 DNA reads TGTGCCACCAGCAAAAGTAGAGGTGGAGGCAATCAGCCCCAGCATTTT.

This chain connects TRBV5-1 to TRBJ2-7; TRBD1 matches 9 bases. The J segment lost 4 bases and the V segment lost 4 bases, leaving 3 bases of the junction unmatched. CDR3 size: 13 residues. CDR1 is SGHRS and CDR2 is YFSETQ in the germline V gene. The CDR3 here is CASSTGGAYEQYF. The CDR3 DNA sequence: TGCGCCAGCAGCACAGGGGGCGCGTACGAGCAGTACTTC.

This chain connects TRBV30 to TRBJ1-1; D unresolved. The CDR3 loop spans 15 amino acids. CDR1 GTSNPN and CDR2 SVGIG come from the germline V gene (reference sequence). With 0 bases removed from V and 0 bases from J, the gap between germline ends came to 11 bases. The CDR3 sequence is CAWSVHPPVNTEAFF. CDR3 sequence (DNA): TGTGCCTGGAGTGTACATCCCCCCGTGAACACTGAAGCTTTCTTT.

The V call is TRBV28, the J call TRBJ2-6; TRBD1 agrees at 7 bases. This CDR3 is built from 19 residues. Germline V gene sequence: CDR1 MDHEN, CDR2 SYDVKM. V lost 6 bases to trimming and J lost 1 base; unmatched junction nucleotides: 15. The CDR3 DNA reads TGTGCCAGCAGCCGGCCCTTCCGGGACAGAGCTTCTGGGGCCAACGTCCTGACTTTC. Amino acids: CASSRPFRDRASGANVLTF.

V gene TRBV6-6 combines with J gene TRBJ2-7; TRBD2 is a possible D gene (6 bases). Germline CDR1 reads MNHNY; CDR2 reads SVGAGI (reference sequence). V lost 5 bases, J lost 4 bases, and 21 bases lay in between. The CDR3 has 16 amino acids. The CDR3 protein is CASSHQDSLARYEQYF. DNA of the CDR3: TGTGCCAGCAGTCACCAGGACTCCCTAGCGAGGTACGAGCAGTACTTC.

The chain joins TRBV14 to TRBJ2-1; TRBD2 aligns across 7 bases. V dropped 1 base and J dropped 8; count of bases not matched to a gene: 17. The germline V gene encodes CDR1 SGHDN and CDR2 FVKESK. The CDR3 is 18 residues long. The CDR3 sequence: CASSQVLGRETPRDEQFF. In DNA, the CDR3 is TGTGCCAGCAGCCAAGTATTAGGGCGGGAGACGCCGAGGGATGAGCAGTTCTTC.

The CDR3 region has the DNA TGTGCCTGCTCGGGACAGTCTAATGAAAAACTGTTTTTT. It translates to CACSGQSNEKLFF. This chain links TRBV30 with TRBJ1-4; TRBD1 aligns across 7 bases. With V trimmed by 6 bases and J by 3 bases, 4 bases remained unmatched. The CDR3 is made up of 13 amino acids. Germline V gives CDR1 GTSNPN, CDR2 SVGIG (reference sequence).

This clone was detected only once. The chain uses TRBV5-6 and TRBJ2-7; a weak D match, TRBD2 (6 bases). This CDR3 spans 12 amino acids. The germline V gene has CDR1 SGHDT and CDR2 YYEEEE. The V end was cut by 5 bases, the J end by 4 bases, with 10 bases between. CDR3 residues: CASSPGGYEQYF. In DNA form, the CDR3 reads TGTGCCAGCAGTCCTGGGGGGTACGAGCAGTACTTC.

The chain couples TRBV6-1 to TRBJ2-1; possible D gene TRBD2, 6 bases. Germline V gives CDR1 MNHNS, CDR2 SASEGT. The CDR3 consists of 10 residues. Trimming stripped 11 bases from V and 15 bases from J, with 17 bases between. In DNA form, the CDR3 reads TGTGCCTCCTTCTTAGCGGATCTGTTCTTC. Amino acid sequence: CASFLADLFF.

Comments on this clone: Compared with germline, one end of the junction differs, possibly owing to a read error. The rearrangement links TRBV30 to TRBJ2-1; the match to TRBD1 covers 8 bases. Germline V gene data show CDR1 as GTSNPN and CDR2 as SVGIG (reference sequence). This CDR3 is built from 12 residues. The CDR3 here is CAWWLVGTGGIF. CDR3 in DNA: TGTGCCTGGTGGCTAGTGGGGACAGGAGGGATCTTC.

The chain carries TRBV12-5 and TRBJ1-1; D unresolved. The germline CDR1 and CDR2 sequences are LGHNT and FRNRAP. CDR3 length: 14 residues. Deletions cut 4 bases from V and 3 bases from J, with 12 bases between. The CDR3 DNA is TGTGCTAGTGGTTCGGGGAATAGCGACACTGAAGCTTTCTTT. It codes for CASGSGNSDTEAFF.

This clone came up once. The chain employs TRBV10-3 and TRBJ2-2, with D possibly being TRBD1 (6 bases). This CDR3 has 16 residues. The germline V gene has CDR1 ENHRY and CDR2 SYGVKD. The V end lost 3 bases, the J end lost 3 bases, and 14 bases lay between the germline ends. This CDR3 reads CAISEPQGPDTGELFF. In DNA form, the CDR3 reads TGTGCCATCAGTGAACCACAGGGACCTGACACCGGGGAGCTGTTTTTT.

The chain carries TRBV7-3 and TRBJ2-1, with D tentatively TRBD2 (6 bases). CDR1 SGHTA and CDR2 FQGTGA come from the germline V gene. V was clipped by 4 bases and J by 7 bases, with 17 bases between them. CDR3 length: 15 residues. For the CDR3, the DNA is TGTGCCAGCAGCTCCGCTGGCGGGGAAGGGAATGAGCAGTTCTTC. It yields the protein CASSSAGGEGNEQFF.

The gene calls are TRBV9 and TRBJ1-2; D call uncertain. The CDR3 spans 11 residues. Germline CDR1 reads SGDLS; CDR2 reads YYNGEE. The V and J ends lost 3 bases and 8 bases respectively, with 8 bases between them. The CDR3 here is CASSAPQGYTF. The CDR3 bases are TGTGCCAGCAGCGCTCCTCAGGGCTACACCTTC.